This entry features one TCR beta chain sequence. This clonotype was found a few times. What antigen it recognizes has not been identified. No per-base quality is available; no much larger clone lies one base away. This sample is drawn from a study of T-cell reconstitution after alpha-beta-depleted transplantation in children (dated by TCRdb to the mid-2010s). Describing the broader study: T-cell immune reconstitution after TCRalphabeta/CD19-depleted allogeneic hematopoietic cell transplantation in children was quantitatively tracked in the study by means of TCR repertoire profiling.

Library method: PCR. Sequencing used an Illumina HiSeq 2500. To normalize quantification of the TCRbeta repertoire, the TCR libraries were built with molecular barcoding that relied on unique molecular identifiers. Clones were called with MiXCR by TCRdb after fastp trimmed the public reads at Q25, and only in-frame beta chains were retained. Every distinct CDR3 protein forms one entry, paired with its most common genes and DNA. The sample yields 55,000 to 65,000 distinct CDR3 sequences; 35% to 55% were counted once. 95% to 98% of the sample belongs to the ten largest clones. The full study reports these points: In some patients, the high TCRbeta diversity seen at day 60 was put down to recipient T cells and intrathymic progenitors that had survived conditioning. The apparently early recovery of alphabetaT-cell counts about two months after transplant reportedly depended on only several hundred rapidly expanded clones that came from non-depleted graft cells. Over the following months the frequencies of hyperexpanded clones went down, and after one year T-cell counts and TCRbeta diversity were mostly credited to newly produced T cells.

From the cysteine through the phenylalanine, the CDR3 covers 15 amino acids. Just CDR3 DNA is preserved here, 45 bases in frame from base 1. Here V drops 2 bases and J drops 5 bases, and the junction holds 7 bases not matched to any gene. The meaning of the sample's treatment or condition label: allogeneic hematopoietic cell transplantation with graft depleted of TCRalphabeta T cells and CD19 B cells. The children who served as transplant recipients had been given grafts of TCRalphabeta/CD19-depleted allogeneic hematopoietic cells. This specimen consisted of PBMCs, mostly from graft donor cells, obtained 360 days after TCRalphabeta/CD19-depleted stem cell transplant. Here the chain combines TRBV12-3 or TRBV12-4 and TRBJ2-5; TRBD1 agrees with 8 junctional bases. The sequence came from a male patient aged 10 to 17 who had a stem cell transplant for acute lymphoblastic leukemia, so the T cells may come from the graft donor. The CDR3 protein is CASSLRQGISETQYF. The nucleotides are TGTGCCAGCAGTTTACGACAGGGGATCTCGGAGACCCAGTACTTC.